A selection of T cell receptor beta chains follows, all from one sample in a study of CD8+ T cells in alopecia areata. Assay: immunoSEQ multiplex PCR; the TCRdb copy retains only in-frame clones and omits some. The repertoire holds 150,000 to 200,000 clones, with around three fifths as singletons. The source material was CD4+ T cells sorted from blood, sampled at week 0. These receptors all come from a human donor with alopecia areata. Each CDR3 is given with its conserved first and last residue.

TRBV29-1	TRBJ1-2	13	CSVEEGGHGGYTF
TRBV15	TRBJ2-7	16	CATSRGWGQGAPKQYF
TRBV29-1	TRBJ2-7	12	CSVDGQGAEQYF
TRBV9	-	14	CASSVAVGPYEQYF
TRBV7-8	TRBJ2-1	19	CASSFTSSGKRGPYNEQFF
TRBV9	TRBJ2-7	13	CASSVEGGAEQYF
TRBV6-5	TRBJ2-3	15	CASTPRGGSTDTQYF
TRBV30	TRBJ2-5	15	CAWSARQGGPETQYF
TRBV29-1	TRBJ2-5	11	CSVGEGETQYF
TRBV4-1	TRBJ2-3	16	CASGTGRGGRADTQYF
TRBV18	TRBJ1-6	15	CASSPQDRGNSPLHF
TRBV19	TRBJ1-5	17	CASSIIPARRQDQPQHF
TRBV6-5	TRBJ2-1	11	CASIRGREQFF
TRBV7-8	TRBJ2-1	14	CASSQSGRYNEQFF
TRBV30	TRBJ2-3	15	CAWSNGAGLTDTQYF
TRBV29-1	TRBJ2-6	13	CSVLGLGANVLTF
TRBV7-9	TRBJ2-3	17	CASSIRSGGAGGDTQYF
TRBV30	TRBJ2-5	13	CAWSATIQETQYF
TRBV5-1	TRBJ2-5	11	CASSTQETQYF
TRBV10-3	TRBJ2-2	17	CAISEGIGAAGTGELFF
TRBV30	TRBJ2-7	15	CAWHPTGDPSYEQYF
TRBV5-1	TRBJ2-7	15	CASSGRSSGGYEQYF
TRBV5-1	TRBJ2-7	14	CASSLTGGNPEQYF
TRBV19	TRBJ1-3	11	CASQSGNTIYF
TRBV4-2	TRBJ1-3	14	CASSQEVQMNTIYF
TRBV5-1	TRBJ1-1	13	CASNREANTEAFF
TRBV11-3	TRBJ2-7	16	CASSLGSGTGIYEQYF
TRBV29-1	TRBJ2-7	14	CSVEGDREAYEQYF
TRBV7-9	TRBJ2-3	14	CASSSWTTTDTQYF
TRBV6-5	TRBJ2-5	15	CASSYGTERRETQYF
TRBV6-6	TRBJ1-5	13	CASRGVYNQPQHF
TRBV12-5	TRBJ1-5	13	CASGLESGQPQHF
TRBV19	TRBJ1-1	14	CASTAGFGVTEAFF
TRBV7-2	TRBJ2-7	12	CASSWTGDEQYF
TRBV19	TRBJ1-1	12	CASDRGATEAFF
TRBV30	TRBJ1-6	16	CAWSAGTAMGNSPLHF
TRBV27	TRBJ1-6	18	CASSFRAVRSSYNSPLHF
TRBV30	TRBJ2-1	13	CAWREWTSNEQFF
TRBV19	TRBJ1-2	14	CASSISTANYGYTF
TRBV14	TRBJ2-5	16	CASSPSWGHLQETQYF
TRBV7-9	TRBJ1-3	15	CASSFSQAGGNTIYF
TRBV14	TRBJ2-6	19	CASSPGGDRVFSGANVLTF
TRBV19	TRBJ2-2	14	CASSIKGGTGELFF
TRBV7-2	TRBJ2-5	13	CASRGGYQETQYF